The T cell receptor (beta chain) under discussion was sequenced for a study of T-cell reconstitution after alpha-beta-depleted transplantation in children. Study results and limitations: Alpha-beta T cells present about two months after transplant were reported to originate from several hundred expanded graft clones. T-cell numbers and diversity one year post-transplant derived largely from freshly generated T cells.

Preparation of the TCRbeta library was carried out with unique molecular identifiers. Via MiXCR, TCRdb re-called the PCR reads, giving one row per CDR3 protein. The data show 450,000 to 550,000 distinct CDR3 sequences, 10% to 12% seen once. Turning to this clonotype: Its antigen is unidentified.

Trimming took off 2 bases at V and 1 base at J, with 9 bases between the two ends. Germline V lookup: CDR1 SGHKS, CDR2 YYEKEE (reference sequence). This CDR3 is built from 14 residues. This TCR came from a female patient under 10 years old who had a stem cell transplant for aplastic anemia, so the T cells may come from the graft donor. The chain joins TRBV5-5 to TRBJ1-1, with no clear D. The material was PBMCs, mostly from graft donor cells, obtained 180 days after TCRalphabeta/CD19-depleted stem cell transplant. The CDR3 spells CASSFLRTNTEAFF. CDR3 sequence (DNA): TGTGCCAGCAGCTTCCTCAGGACGAACACTGAAGCTTTCTTT.